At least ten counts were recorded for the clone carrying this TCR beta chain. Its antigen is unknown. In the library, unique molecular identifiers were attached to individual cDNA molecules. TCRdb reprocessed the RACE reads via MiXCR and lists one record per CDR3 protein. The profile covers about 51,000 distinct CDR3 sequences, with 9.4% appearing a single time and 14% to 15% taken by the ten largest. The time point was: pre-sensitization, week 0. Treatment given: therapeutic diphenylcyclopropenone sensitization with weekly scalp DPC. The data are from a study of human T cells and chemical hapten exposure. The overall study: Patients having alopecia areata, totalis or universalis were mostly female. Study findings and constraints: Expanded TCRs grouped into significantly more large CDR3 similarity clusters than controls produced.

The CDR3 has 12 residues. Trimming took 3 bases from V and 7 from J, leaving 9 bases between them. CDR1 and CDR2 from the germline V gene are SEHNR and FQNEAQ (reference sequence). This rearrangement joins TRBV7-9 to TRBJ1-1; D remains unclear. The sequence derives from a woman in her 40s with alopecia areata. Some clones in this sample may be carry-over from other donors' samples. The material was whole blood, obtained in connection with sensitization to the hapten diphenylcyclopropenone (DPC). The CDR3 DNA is TGTGCCAGCAGCTTGAATGCGTTTGAAGCTTTCTTT. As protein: CASSLNAFEAFF.